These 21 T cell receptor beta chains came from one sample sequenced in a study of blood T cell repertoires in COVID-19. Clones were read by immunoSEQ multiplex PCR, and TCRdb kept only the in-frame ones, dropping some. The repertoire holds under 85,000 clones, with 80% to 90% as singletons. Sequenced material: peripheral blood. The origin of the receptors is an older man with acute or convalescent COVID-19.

CDR3 bases: TGTGCCAGCAGCACCAGCCGGACTAGCGGGAGTGGGGAGCTGTTTTTT. This translates into CASSTSRTSGSGELFF. The rearrangement links TRBV5-4 to TRBJ2-2; 13 bases are a match to TRBD2. Germline CDR1 SGHNT, CDR2 YYREEE (reference sequence). The ends lost 4 bases at V and 8 bases at J; junction bases unmatched: 8. This CDR3 spans 16 amino acids.

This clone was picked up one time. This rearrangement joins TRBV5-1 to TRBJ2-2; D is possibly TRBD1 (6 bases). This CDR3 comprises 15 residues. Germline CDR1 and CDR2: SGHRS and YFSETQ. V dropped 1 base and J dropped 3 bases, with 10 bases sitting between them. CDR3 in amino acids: CASSLSAGDTGELFF. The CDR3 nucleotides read TGCGCCAGCAGCTTGTCCGCAGGGGACACCGGGGAGCTGTTTTTT.

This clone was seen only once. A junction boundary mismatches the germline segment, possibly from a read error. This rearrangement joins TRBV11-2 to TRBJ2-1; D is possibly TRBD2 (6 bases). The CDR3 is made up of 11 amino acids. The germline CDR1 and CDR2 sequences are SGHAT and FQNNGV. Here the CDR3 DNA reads TGTGCCAACAGCCCACTAGCCGAGCAGTTCTTC. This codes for CANSPLAEQFF.

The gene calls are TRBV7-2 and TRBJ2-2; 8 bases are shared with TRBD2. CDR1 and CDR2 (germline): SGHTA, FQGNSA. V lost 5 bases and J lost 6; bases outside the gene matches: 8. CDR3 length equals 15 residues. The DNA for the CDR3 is TGTGCCAGCAGCCCCCGCCCCGGGGGGGCCGGGGAGCTGTTTTTT. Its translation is CASSPRPGGAGELFF.

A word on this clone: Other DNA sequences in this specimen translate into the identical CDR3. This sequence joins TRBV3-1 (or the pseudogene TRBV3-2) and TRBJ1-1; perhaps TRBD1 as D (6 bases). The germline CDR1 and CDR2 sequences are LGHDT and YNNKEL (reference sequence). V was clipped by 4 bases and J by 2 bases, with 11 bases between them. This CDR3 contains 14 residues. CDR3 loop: CASSRGQSNTEAFF. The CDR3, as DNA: TGTGCCAGCAGCCGGGGACAATCAAACACTGAAGCTTTCTTT.

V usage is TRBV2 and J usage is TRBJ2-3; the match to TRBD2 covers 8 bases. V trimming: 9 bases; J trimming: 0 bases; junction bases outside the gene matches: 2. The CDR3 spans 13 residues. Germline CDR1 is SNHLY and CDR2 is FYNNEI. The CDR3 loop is CASSGASTDTQYF. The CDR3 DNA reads TGTGCCAGTAGCGGGGCTAGCACAGATACGCAGTATTTT.

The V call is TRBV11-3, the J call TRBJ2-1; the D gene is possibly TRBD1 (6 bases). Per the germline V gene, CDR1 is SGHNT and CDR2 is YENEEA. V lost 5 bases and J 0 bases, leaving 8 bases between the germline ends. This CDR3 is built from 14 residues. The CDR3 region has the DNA TGTGCCAGCAGCCCGGACAGCTCCTACAATGAGCAGTTCTTC. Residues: CASSPDSSYNEQFF.

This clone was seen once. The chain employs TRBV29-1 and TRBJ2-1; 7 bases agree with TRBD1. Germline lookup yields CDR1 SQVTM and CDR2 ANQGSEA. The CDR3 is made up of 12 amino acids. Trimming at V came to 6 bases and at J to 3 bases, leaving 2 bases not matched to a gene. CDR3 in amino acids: CSVGDSYNEQFF. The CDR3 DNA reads TGCAGCGTGGGGGACAGCTACAATGAGCAGTTCTTC.

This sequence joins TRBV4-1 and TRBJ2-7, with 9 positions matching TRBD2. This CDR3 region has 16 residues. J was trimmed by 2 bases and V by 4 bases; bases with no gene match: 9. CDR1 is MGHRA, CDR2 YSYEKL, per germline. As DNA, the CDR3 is TGCGCCAGCAGCCTCCGGTGGGCGGGGGGGCCCTACGAGCAGTACTTC. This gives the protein CASSLRWAGGPYEQYF.

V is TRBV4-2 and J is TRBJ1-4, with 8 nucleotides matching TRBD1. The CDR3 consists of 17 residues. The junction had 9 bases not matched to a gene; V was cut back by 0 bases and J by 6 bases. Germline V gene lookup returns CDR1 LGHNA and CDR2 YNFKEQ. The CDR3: CASSQDGAGGGDEKLFF. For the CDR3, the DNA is TGTGCCAGCAGCCAAGACGGTGCAGGGGGCGGCGATGAAAAACTGTTTTTT.

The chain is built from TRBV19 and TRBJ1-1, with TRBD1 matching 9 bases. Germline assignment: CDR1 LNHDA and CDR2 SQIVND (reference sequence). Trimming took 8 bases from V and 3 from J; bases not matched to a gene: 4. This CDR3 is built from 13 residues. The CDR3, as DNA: TGTGCCAGTTCCCGGACAGGGGACACTGAAGCTTTCTTT. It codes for CASSRTGDTEAFF. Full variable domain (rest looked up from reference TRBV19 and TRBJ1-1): DGGITQSPKYLFRKEGQNVTLSCEQNLNHDAMYWYRQDPGQGLRLIYYSQIVNDFQKGDIAEGYSVSREKKESFPLTVTSAQKNPTAFYLCASSRTGDTEAFFGQGTRLTVV.

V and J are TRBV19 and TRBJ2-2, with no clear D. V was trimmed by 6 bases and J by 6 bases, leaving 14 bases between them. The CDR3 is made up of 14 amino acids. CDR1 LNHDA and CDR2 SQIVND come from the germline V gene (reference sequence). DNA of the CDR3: TGTGCCAGTAGCCCAAGAGGCATGGCCGGGGAGCTGTTTTTT. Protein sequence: CASSPRGMAGELFF. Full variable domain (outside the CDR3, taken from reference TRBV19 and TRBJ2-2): DGGITQSPKYLFRKEGQNVTLSCEQNLNHDAMYWYRQDPGQGLRLIYYSQIVNDFQKGDIAEGYSVSREKKESFPLTVTSAQKNPTAFYLCASSPRGMAGELFFGEGSRLTVL.

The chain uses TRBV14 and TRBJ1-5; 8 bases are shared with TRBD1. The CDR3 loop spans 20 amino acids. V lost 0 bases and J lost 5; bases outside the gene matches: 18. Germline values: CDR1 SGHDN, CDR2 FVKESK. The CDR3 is CASSQESVDREIGPHQPQHF. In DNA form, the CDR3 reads TGTGCCAGCAGCCAAGAGAGTGTGGACAGGGAGATTGGGCCCCATCAGCCCCAGCATTTT.

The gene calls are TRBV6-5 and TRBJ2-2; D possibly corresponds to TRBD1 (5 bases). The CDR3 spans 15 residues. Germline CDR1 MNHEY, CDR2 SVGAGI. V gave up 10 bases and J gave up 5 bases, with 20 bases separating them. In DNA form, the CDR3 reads TGTGCCACCTCTGTTAGGGGTCTGACTACCGGGGAGCTGTTTTTT. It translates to CATSVRGLTTGELFF.

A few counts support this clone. DNA for the CDR3: TGCGCCAGCAGCCGACGATTAGATAGGGGGGAGACCCAGTACTTC. It is translated as CASSRRLDRGETQYF. The V call is TRBV4-1, the J call TRBJ2-5; D possibly corresponds to TRBD1 (6 bases). CDR1 and CDR2 from the germline V gene are MGHRA and YSYEKL. V gave up 4 bases and J gave up 5 bases, with 17 bases separating them. The CDR3 contains 15 residues.

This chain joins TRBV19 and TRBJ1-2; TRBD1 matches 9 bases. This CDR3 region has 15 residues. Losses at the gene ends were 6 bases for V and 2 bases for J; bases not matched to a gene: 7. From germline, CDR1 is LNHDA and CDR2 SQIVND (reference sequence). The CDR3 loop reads CASSRTGANNYGYTF. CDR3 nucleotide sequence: TGTGCCAGTAGCCGGACAGGGGCGAACAACTATGGCTACACCTTC.

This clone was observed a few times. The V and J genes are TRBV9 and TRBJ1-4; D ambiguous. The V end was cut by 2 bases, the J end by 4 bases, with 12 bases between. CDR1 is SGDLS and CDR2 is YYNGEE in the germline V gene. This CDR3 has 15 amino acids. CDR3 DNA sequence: TGTGCCAGCAGCGTCCGGGAGATGGGTAATGAAAAACTGTTTTTT. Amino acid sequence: CASSVREMGNEKLFF.

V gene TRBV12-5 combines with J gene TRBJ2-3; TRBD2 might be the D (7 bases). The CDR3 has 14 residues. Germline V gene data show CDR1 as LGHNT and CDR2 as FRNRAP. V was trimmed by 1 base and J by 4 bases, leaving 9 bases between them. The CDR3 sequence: CASGLGGGSDTQYF. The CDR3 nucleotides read TGTGCTAGTGGTTTGGGGGGGGGCTCAGATACGCAGTATTTT.

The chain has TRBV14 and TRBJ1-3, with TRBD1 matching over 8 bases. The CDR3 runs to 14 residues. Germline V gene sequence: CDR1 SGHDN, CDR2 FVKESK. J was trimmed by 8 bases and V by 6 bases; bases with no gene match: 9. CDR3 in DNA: TGTGCCAGCAGTCCTACAGGGGGTAGAGACACCATATATTTT. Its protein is CASSPTGGRDTIYF.

The CDR3 loop reads CASSLSGSGANVLTF. CDR3 sequence (DNA): TGCGCCAGCAGCTTGTCAGGGTCTGGGGCCAACGTCCTGACTTTC. V gene TRBV5-1 combines with J gene TRBJ2-6; weak D call: TRBD1 (5 bases). The germline gives CDR1 SGHRS, CDR2 YFSETQ. The CDR3 is made up of 15 amino acids. Deletions cut 1 base from V and 1 base from J, with 6 bases between.

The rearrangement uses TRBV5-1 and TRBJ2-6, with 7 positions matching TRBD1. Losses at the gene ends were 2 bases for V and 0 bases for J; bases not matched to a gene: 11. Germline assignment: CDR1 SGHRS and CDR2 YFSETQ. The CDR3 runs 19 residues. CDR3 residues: CASSLNRGRYFSGANVLTF. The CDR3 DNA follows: TGCGCCAGCAGCTTAAACAGGGGAAGATATTTCTCTGGGGCCAACGTCCTGACTTTC.